This T cell receptor delta chain emerged from a study of Vδ1+ human thymocytes. Study-level findings and limits: Unlike peripheral blood Vdelta1+ controls, thymic delta-chain sequences included approximately 21% Vdelta2 and few Vdelta3. Thymic TRG and TRD repertoires appeared highly polyclonal, with Gaussian CDR3 length distributions.

The CDR3 sequence is 19 residues long. Trimming took 2 bases from V and 1 from J, leaving 23 bases between them. Germline values: CDR1 TSWWSYY, CDR2 QGS. RNA was extracted from the cells and then reverse transcribed. CDR3 amplicons came from multiplex PCR with pooled V-gene forward and constant-region reverse primers. TCRdb re-called clones from the multiplex PCR reads via CATT. The data hold roughly 76,000 delta-chain clones, with approximately 34% observed a single time. This clone has just one count. Antigen unknown. After alphabeta T cell depletion, CD3+ Vdelta1+ Vdelta2- thymocytes were sorted. The sequence came from a boy in the first two years of life who had congenital heart surgery. The chain is built from TRDV1 and TRDJ1, with D possibly TRDD2 on 6 matching bases. The sample was Vdelta1+ gamma-delta thymocytes from the thymus. Stated subset: FACS-sorted CD3+ TCRalphabeta- TCRVdelta1+ TCRVdelta2- thymocytes. CDR3 coding DNA: TGTGCTCTTGGGGAATCCTACAGACCCCTTTTACCCGTCACCGATAAACTCATCTTT. It yields the protein CALGESYRPLLPVTDKLIF.